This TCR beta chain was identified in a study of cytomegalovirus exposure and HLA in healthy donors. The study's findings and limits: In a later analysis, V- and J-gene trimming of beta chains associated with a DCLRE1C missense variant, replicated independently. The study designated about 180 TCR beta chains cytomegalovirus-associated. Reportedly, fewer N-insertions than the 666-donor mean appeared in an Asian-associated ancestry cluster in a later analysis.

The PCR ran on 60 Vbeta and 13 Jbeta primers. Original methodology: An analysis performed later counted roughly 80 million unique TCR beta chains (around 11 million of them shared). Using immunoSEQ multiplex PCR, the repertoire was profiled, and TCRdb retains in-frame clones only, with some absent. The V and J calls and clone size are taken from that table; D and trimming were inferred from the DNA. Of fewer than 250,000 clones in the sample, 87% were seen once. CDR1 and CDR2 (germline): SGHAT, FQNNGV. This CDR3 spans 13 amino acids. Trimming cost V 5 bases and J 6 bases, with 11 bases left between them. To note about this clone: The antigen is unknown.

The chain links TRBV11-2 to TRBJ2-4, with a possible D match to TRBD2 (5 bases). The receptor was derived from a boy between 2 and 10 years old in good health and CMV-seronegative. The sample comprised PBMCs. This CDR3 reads CASSVRGGNIQYF. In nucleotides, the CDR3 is TGTGCCAGCAGCGTCCGAGGAGGAAACATTCAGTACTTC.